These T cell receptor beta chains were read from a single sample in a study of T cell responses to AZD1222 COVID-19 vaccine. Sequencing used immunoSEQ multiplex PCR; TCRdb keeps in-frame clones, though not all of them. The sample shows 160,000 or so clones, 90% to 95% of them seen only once. Specimen: peripheral blood, collected 28 days after the second AZD1222 dose. The source is an adult who received the AZD1222 COVID-19 vaccine. CDR3s include the opening cysteine and the closing phenylalanine or tryptophan. Fields, in order: V gene, J gene, clone size, D gene, CDR3 DNA, CDR3 protein. A D gene is named only where the DNA matches it firmly. Some rows mark clone size as missing; the rest say once, few, many or name a class of expanded clone.

TRBV19,TRBJ1-1,-,-,TGTGCCAGTAGTAGCCAGGGAGGGATTGGCACTGAAGCTTTCTTT,CASSSQGGIGTEAFF
TRBV2,TRBJ1-2,-,-,TGTGCCAGCAGCCAGGCGGGCTATGGCTACACCTTC,CASSQAGYGYTF
TRBV7-8,TRBJ1-1,-,-,TGTGCCAGCAGCTTATGGGGACACCAGAACACTGAAGCTTTCTTT,CASSLWGHQNTEAFF
TRBV15,TRBJ1-6,-,-,TGTGCCACCAGCAGAGATCTCTCGGACTCCATTGATTTT,CATSRDLSDSIDF
TRBV5-1,TRBJ2-7,-,TRBD1,TGCGCCAGCAGCTCCCCCAGTGAGTCCCGGGACAGGTCCTACTACGAGCAGTACTTC,CASSSPSESRDRSYYEQYF
TRBV7-8,TRBJ2-1,-,-,TGTGCCAGCAGCTTAGCTGGCTCCTACAATGAGCAGTTCTTC,CASSLAGSYNEQFF
TRBV19,TRBJ1-6,few,TRBD1,TGTGCCAGTAGTACCGCCAAACTTGGGACAGGACTTAATTCACCCCTCCACTTT,CASSTAKLGTGLNSPLHF
TRBV4-1,TRBJ2-5,-,TRBD2,TGCGCCAGCAGCCAAGACGTAGGGACTAGCGGGGGGGCCCTGAAGACCCAGTACTTC,CASSQDVGTSGGALKTQYF
TRBV6-5,TRBJ2-3,-,TRBD1,TGTGCCAGTGGTGGACAGGGGACGCGTACGCAGTATTTT,CASGGQGTRTQYF
TRBV6-5,TRBJ1-1,-,TRBD1,TGTGCCAGCAGCTACAGGGGGCGAGGGGGCACTGAAGCTTTCTTT,CASSYRGRGGTEAFF
TRBV5-1,TRBJ2-7,once,TRBD1,TGCGCCAGCAGCTCGACAGGGGGCTACTACGAGCAGTACTTC,CASSSTGGYYEQYF
TRBV2,TRBJ1-3,few,-,TGTGCCAGCAGTGAAAGGGCCTTCTCTGGAAACACCATATATTTT,CASSERAFSGNTIYF
TRBV6-5,TRBJ1-6,-,TRBD1,TGTGCCAGCAGTTACGACAGGGTCAGGTCACCCCTCCACTTT,CASSYDRVRSPLHF
TRBV9,TRBJ2-7,-,-,TGTGCCAGCAGCCCAAGTACAGGGTTTAGCTACGAGCAGTACTTC,CASSPSTGFSYEQYF
TRBV3-1/TRBV3-2,TRBJ1-1,-,-,TGTGCCAGCAGCCAATCCCAGGGGTACACTGAAGCTTTCTTT,CASSQSQGYTEAFF
TRBV27,TRBJ1-6,-,-,TGTGCCAGCAGTTTATCGAAAGGGCTTAGCTCCTATAATTCACCCCTCCACTTT,CASSLSKGLSSYNSPLHF
TRBV18,TRBJ1-1,-,-,TGTGCCAGCTCACCACCGTTGAGAACTGAAGCTTTCTTT,CASSPPLRTEAFF
TRBV5-3,TRBJ1-2,-,-,TGTGCCAGAAGCTTGGAGGGGAATAACTATGGCTACACCTTC,CARSLEGNNYGYTF
TRBV5-1,TRBJ2-7,-,-,TGCGCCAGCAGCTTGGTACCGGCGTCCTACGAGCAGTACTTC,CASSLVPASYEQYF
TRBV2,TRBJ1-5,-,-,TGTGCCAGCAGACCCCACGAGTTGGGCAATCAGCCCCAGCATTTT,CASRPHELGNQPQHF
TRBV19,TRBJ1-3,once,-,TGTGCCAGTAGTATGACAGCCTCTGGAAACACCATATATTTT,CASSMTASGNTIYF
TRBV15,TRBJ2-1,-,TRBD1,TGTGCCACCAACCCGGGACAGGAGTACAATGAGCAGTTCTTC,CATNPGQEYNEQFF
TRBV5-8,TRBJ1-2,-,-,TGTGCCAGCAGCTTGGTTGTCAGGGGATCCTATGGCTACACCTTC,CASSLVVRGSYGYTF
TRBV28,TRBJ2-5,-,-,TGTGCCAGCAGTCTCAGTCGGGGACGAGAGACCCAGTACTTC,CASSLSRGRETQYF
TRBV9,TRBJ2-2,-,-,TGTGCCAGCAGGACGAGGGAATCGAACACCGGGGAGCTGTTTTTT,CASRTRESNTGELFF
TRBV5-1,TRBJ2-3,-,TRBD2,TGCGCCAGCAGTCCCGGGACTAGCTCGGATACGCAGTATTTT,CASSPGTSSDTQYF
TRBV6-5,TRBJ1-1,-,-,TGTGCCAGCAGTTCCCAAGCCATTGTAACGAACACTGAAGCTTTCTTT,CASSSQAIVTNTEAFF
TRBV6-5,TRBJ2-7,-,TRBD2,TGTGCCAGCAGTTCGCTAGCGGGGGGTCTTGAGCAGTACTTC,CASSSLAGGLEQYF
TRBV19,TRBJ1-5,once,-,TGTGCCAGTAGTTCCGGACAGTTCAGCCAGCCCCAGCATTTT,CASSSGQFSQPQHF
TRBV5-6,TRBJ2-7,-,-,TGTGCCAGCAGCCTACCGGGCCCCTACGAGCAGTACTTC,CASSLPGPYEQYF
TRBV7-2,TRBJ2-3,-,-,TGTGCCAGCAGCTTAGGGGGACCCAGCACAGATACGCAGTATTTT,CASSLGGPSTDTQYF
TRBV7-9,TRBJ1-2,-,-,TGTGCCAGCAGCTTAGTCGGAGGTAGGATCTCCTATGGCTACACCTTC,CASSLVGGRISYGYTF
TRBV5-4,TRBJ1-2,-,TRBD1,TGTGCCAGCAGCGGGCAACCCACAGGGGCCGGCGGTGGCTACACCTTC,CASSGQPTGAGGGYTF
TRBV7-2,TRBJ1-5,-,-,TGTGCCAGCAGCTTAGCGATGGGCAGGGAAAATCAGCCCCAGCATTTT,CASSLAMGRENQPQHF
TRBV18,TRBJ1-2,-,-,TGTGCCAGCTCACCCCAAGACAGGTTTAGCTATGGCTACACCTTC,CASSPQDRFSYGYTF
TRBV3-1/TRBV3-2,TRBJ1-4,once,TRBD1,TGTGCCAGCCGGACAGGTCTGAATGAAAAACTGTTTTTT,CASRTGLNEKLFF
TRBV3-1/TRBV3-2,TRBJ2-1,-,-,TGTGCCAGCAGCCCTTCTCTGGGGCCCTACAATGAGCAGTTCTTC,CASSPSLGPYNEQFF
TRBV7-6,TRBJ1-2,-,-,TGTGCCAGCGGGGGGGCCAAGGGCCAGGGGACCTTCTATGGCTACACCTTC,CASGGAKGQGTFYGYTF
TRBV19,TRBJ1-1,once,-,TGTGCCAGTAGCCGCAGTGTGAACACTGAAGCTTTCTTT,CASSRSVNTEAFF
TRBV3-1/TRBV3-2,TRBJ1-4,-,-,TGTGCCAGCAGCCAAGATAATGAAAAACTGTTTTTT,CASSQDNEKLFF
TRBV6-5,TRBJ1-5,-,-,TGTGCCAGCAGTTCACAGTTCAATCAGCCCCAGCATTTT,CASSSQFNQPQHF
TRBV29-1,TRBJ2-7,-,-,TGCAGCGTTGACTTCAGGGGCGAGCAGTACTTC,CSVDFRGEQYF
TRBV28,TRBJ1-1,-,-,TGTGCCAGCAGTTTTATCGCGAACACTGAAGCTTTCTTT,CASSFIANTEAFF
TRBV5-1,TRBJ1-1,-,-,TGCGCCAGCGCCCGGGTCGATTTGGACACTGAAGCTTTCTTT,CASARVDLDTEAFF
TRBV6-5,TRBJ1-2,once,-,TGTGCCAGCAGTTACGGAGGCACGTCGAGTGGCTGCACCTTC,CASSYGGTSSGCTF